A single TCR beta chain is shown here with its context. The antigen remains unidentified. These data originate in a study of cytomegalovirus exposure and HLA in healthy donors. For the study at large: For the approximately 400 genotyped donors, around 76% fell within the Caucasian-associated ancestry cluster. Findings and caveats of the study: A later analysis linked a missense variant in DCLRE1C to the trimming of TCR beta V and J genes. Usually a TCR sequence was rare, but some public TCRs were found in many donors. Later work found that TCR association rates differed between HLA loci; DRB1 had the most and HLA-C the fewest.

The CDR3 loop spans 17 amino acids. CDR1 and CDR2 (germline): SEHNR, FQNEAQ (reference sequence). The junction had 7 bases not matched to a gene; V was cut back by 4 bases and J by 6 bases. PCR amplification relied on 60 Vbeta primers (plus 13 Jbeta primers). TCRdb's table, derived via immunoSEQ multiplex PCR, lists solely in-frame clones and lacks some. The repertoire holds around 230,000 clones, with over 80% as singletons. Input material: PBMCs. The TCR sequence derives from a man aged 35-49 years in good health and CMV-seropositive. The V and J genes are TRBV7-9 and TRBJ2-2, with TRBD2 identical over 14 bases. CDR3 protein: CASSWKGTSGRSGELFF. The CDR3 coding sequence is TGTGCCAGCAGCTGGAAGGGGACTAGCGGGAGATCCGGGGAGCTGTTTTTT.